This T cell receptor beta chain was recovered during a study of beta chain features in type 1 diabetes (dated by TCRdb to 2016 to 2019). Looking at the study overall: Patients and healthy donors did not differ in mean age, gender distribution, total cell number or subset yield. Regulatory and stem cell-like memory subsets were obtained from only 8 patients and roughly 8 healthy donors, while naive and central memory subsets were obtained from all 28 donors. The study compared the TCRB repertoires of sorted circulating CD4+ T cell subsets in recently diagnosed type 1 diabetes patients with those in matched healthy donors. A total of some 100,000,000 sorted cells were examined across all samples, and the number of cells per subset was strongly correlated with RNA yield.

All of the isolated RNA was reverse transcribed with the High Capacity cDNA Reverse Transcription Kit, so expressed TCRB transcripts were sequenced. Deep immunoSEQ sequencing was performed on naive, central memory and regulatory T cell samples, with an average of roughly 3.6 million total reads per sample. After sorted cells were lysed in RLT buffer, RNA was extracted with DNase-treated RNeasy Micro or Mini kits, with the choice depending on cell number. To prevent cross-contamination, each cell subset was processed individually, whereas patient and healthy donor samples were processed jointly. Using the immunoSEQ multiplex PCR, TCRB sequences were amplified from cDNA into 87-bp fragments spanning the CDR3 region. Sequencing of the amplicons was done on the Illumina HiSeq platform. The original pipeline was this. Synthetic template baselines were used to correct PCR bias computationally, reads within Hamming distance 2 were collapsed together, and singletons that could not be merged were discarded. Reads were aligned against IMGT to assign V, D and J genes, CDR3 length and insertions or deletions at six rearrangement sites. Within each subset, clonotype counts were normalized to sorted cell number, after which true diversity and Gini coefficients were computed with the tcR R package. The overlap coefficient, calculated on TCRB nucleotide sequences, was used to quantify repertoire sharing. As a proxy for the pre-selection repertoire, out-of-frame TCRB sequences from naive cells were analyzed. TCRdb provides this immuneACCESS table in a form limited to in-frame rearrangements. Some clones are lacking; in checked studies, under half of them reflect an unresolved V gene, and why the rest are absent is not known. That table gives V, J and clone size, and the DNA gave D and trimming. Recorded for this sample are 240,000 or so clones; over 11% of them occurred a single time. Of the sample, roughly 0.019% is held by the ten largest clones.

Here is what the overall study found, with its caveats: Patients with type 1 diabetes made fewer insertions and deleted more nucleotides at VDJ recombination sites, implying thymic rearrangement abnormalities. Type 1 diabetes patients showed a moderate but significant shortening of TCRB CDR3 length in all four CD4+ subsets. Because small numbers of individuals were included in the HLA sub-analyses, any influence of HLA type on TCRB rearrangement was left unresolved. Naive, central memory and regulatory TCRB repertoires appeared to be more similar among patients than among healthy donors. Shorter templates might be favored by PCR, yet because patient and control samples were amplified and corrected together, any such skew would affect both groups equally. Because cDNA was sequenced instead of genomic DNA, activated cells with high expression could be over-represented, although the groups did not differ in activation or CD3 levels.

Each donor gave one peripheral blood draw, averaging roughly 100 mL, which was collected into heparinised tubes. Using a panel that included CD45RO, CCR7, CD25, CD127, CD95 and CD27, naive, central memory, regulatory and stem cell-like memory CD4+ T cells were sorted on a BD FACSAria II. Every sorted population had a purity above 95%. PBMCs were separated immediately by Lymphoprep density gradient centrifugation and were stained directly, without being cultured. So that batch effects would be minimized, each experiment stained and sorted samples in pairs, pairing one healthy donor with one patient. A remark on this clone: Its antigen is unknown. Base qualities are not recorded, but no much larger clone differs from it by a single base.

Trimming removed 1 base from V and 4 bases from J, leaving 11 bases between the germline ends. The germline V gene provides CDR1 SGHAT and CDR2 FQNNGV. Taken from cysteine to phenylalanine, the CDR3 has 15 residues. The only DNA kept is the CDR3, 45 bases in frame from the first base. The sequence was obtained from a man in his thirties or forties with type 1 diabetes. The sequence links TRBV11-2 to TRBJ2-1; confidence is insufficient to name the D gene. Sequencing was performed on naive CD4+ T cells from blood. The cell subset or site label, read with the paper, signifies: true naive CD4+ T cells. The DNA sequence follows: TGTGCCAGCAGCTTAGCCACACAGATATACAATGAGCAGTTCTTC. It codes for CASSLATQIYNEQFF. When the CDR3 is completed using the reference TRBV11-2 and TRBJ2-1 genes on either side, the full variable domain is EAGVAQSPRYKIIEKRQSVAFWCNPISGHATLYWYQQILGQGPKLLIQFQNNGVVDDSQLPKDRFSAERLKGVDSTLKIQPAKLEDSAVYLCASSLATQIYNEQFFGPGTRLTVL.